The 4 T cell receptor beta chains below were found in one sample sequenced in a study of CD8+ T cells in alopecia areata. Reverse transcription of extracted RNA yielded cDNA, which provided the sequencing template. Here immunoSEQ multiplex PCR was the method, and the copy in TCRdb shows in-frame clones only, minus some. This repertoire holds about 110,000 clones, and none appear only once. Sample: lesional skin. These TCRs come from a C3H/HeJ mouse with alopecia areata. The strain's MHC haplotype is H2-k.

This clone turned up a few times. All gene names here are mouse names. The missing CDR3 end, 4 residues past where the read stops, is filled in from the germline J gene. The chain employs TRBV13-1 and TRBJ2-3; maybe TRBD2 (6 bases). Germline V gene sequence: CDR1 NSHNY, CDR2 SYGAGN. V was trimmed by 2 bases and J by 0 bases, leaving 10 bases between them. The length of the CDR3 is 15 residues. The CDR3 is CASSETGTSAETLYF. The sequenced CDR3 bases are TGTGCCAGCAGTGAAACTGGGACTAGTGCAGAA.

In its sample, this clone was seen a few times. Gene names are the mouse ones. With the read ending 4 residues before the CDR3 end, the germline J gene is used to fill in that end. This chain links TRBV19 with TRBJ1-4; 8 bases fit TRBD1. Losses at the gene ends were 0 bases for V and 3 bases for J; bases not matched to a gene: 4. This CDR3 has 16 amino acids. Germline CDR1 is FNHDT and CDR2 is SITEND (reference sequence). CDR3 sequence: CASSIAGGATNERLFF. The DNA read from the CDR3 is TGTGCCAGCAGTATAGCAGGGGGCGCGACCAACGAA.

This clone occurred a few times. The genes are named according to mouse. The read is 4 residues too short to cover the CDR3 end, so that end is filled in from the germline J gene. The chain links TRBV13-1 to TRBJ2-3; 7 bases map to TRBD1. CDR1 is NSHNY and CDR2 is SYGAGN in the germline V gene. The CDR3 is 14 amino acids. V lost 5 bases and J lost 0; bases outside the gene matches: 3. The CDR3 region is CASRPGQSAETLYF. The part of the CDR3 DNA that was read is TGTGCCAGCAGGCCGGGACAGAGTGCAGAA.

On this clone: Gene names are mouse gene names. Read sequence stops 4 residues before the CDR3 end, and the germline J gene provides the missing end. The V and J genes are TRBV13-3 and TRBJ2-1; D perhaps matches TRBD2 (7 bases). The CDR3 spans 13 residues. Germline V lookup: CDR1 NNHDY, CDR2 SYVADS. The V end was cut by 10 bases, the J end by 5 bases, with 16 bases between. The CDR3 loop is CASRRGADAEQFF. The part of the CDR3 DNA that was read is TGTGCCTCCCGGCGGGGGGCGGATGCT.